Here is one TCR beta chain with its context. Because the CDR3's place on the DNA is in doubt, the DNA is left out and the CDR3 is given as listed by TCRdb. Using genomic DNA as the template, TCR beta VDJ and CDR3 profiling was carried out. Each CDR3 protein gets one entry after TCRdb re-called the reads with MiXCR. The sample consists of approximately 250,000 distinct CDR3 sequences, about 80% of them appearing once. Patients chosen for sequencing had shown CD8+CD57+ cell expansion by flow cytometry. The blood sampling took place in patients who had so far received no therapy. The data belong to a study of CD8+CD57+ T cells in acquired aplastic anemia. Study-wide context: Recorded DNA amounts for sorted CD4+ and CD8+ cells had an average of 3.2 ug.

This TCR derives from a human donor with aplastic anemia. The specimen sequenced was sorted CD4+, CD8+, or CD8+CD57+ T cells (not recorded which) from PBMCs.

This chain's CDR3 is CASSLALEAFFGQF. This chain uses TRBV7-9 with TRBJ2-7; the D call of TRBD1 is as the table states it, not checked on the DNA. Germline-derived CDR1 and CDR2 are SEHNR and FQNEAQ (reference sequence). The CDR3 spans 14 amino acids, including both terminal residues.